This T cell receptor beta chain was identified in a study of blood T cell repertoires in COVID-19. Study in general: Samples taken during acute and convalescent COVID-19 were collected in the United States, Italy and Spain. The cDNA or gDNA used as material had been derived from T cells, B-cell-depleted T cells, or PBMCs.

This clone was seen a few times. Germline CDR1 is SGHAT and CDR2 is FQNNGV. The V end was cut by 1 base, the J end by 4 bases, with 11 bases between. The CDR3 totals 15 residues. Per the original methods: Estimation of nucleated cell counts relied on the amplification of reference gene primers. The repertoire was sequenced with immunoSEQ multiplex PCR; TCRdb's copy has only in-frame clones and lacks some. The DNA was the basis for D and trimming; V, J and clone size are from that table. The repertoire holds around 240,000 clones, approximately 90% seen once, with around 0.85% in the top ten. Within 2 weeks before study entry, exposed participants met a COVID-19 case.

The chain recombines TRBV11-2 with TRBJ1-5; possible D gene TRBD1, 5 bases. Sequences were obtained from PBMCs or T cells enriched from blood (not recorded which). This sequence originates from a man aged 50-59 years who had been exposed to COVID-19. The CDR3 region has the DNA TGTGCCAGCAGCTTAGCGTCAGGGCCGAATCAGCCCCAGCATTTT. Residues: CASSLASGPNQPQHF.